The clone carrying this T cell receptor (beta chain) was counted between two and nine times. The data stem from a study of blood T cell repertoires in COVID-19. Residents of around 24 US areas, aged about 18 to 95 years, made up the participants. Here immunoSEQ multiplex PCR was the method, and the copy in TCRdb shows in-frame clones only, minus some. The top ten clones hold around 7.9% of a sample with almost 500,000 clones, approximately 86% of them seen once. The CDR3 is 13 amino acids. J was trimmed by 3 bases and V by 2 bases; bases with no gene match: 3. Germline lookup yields CDR1 GTSNPN and CDR2 SVGIG (reference sequence).

The chain recombines TRBV30 with TRBJ2-7; 8 bases line up with TRBD2. The sequence derives from an older woman who had recovered from COVID-19. Sequencing was done on a sample of PBMCs or T cells enriched from blood (not recorded which). CDR3 sequence (DNA): TGTGCCTGGAGTCCGGGGGGGGACTACGAGCAGTACGTC. Protein sequence: CAWSPGGDYEQYV.